What follows are 5 T cell receptor beta chains derived from one specimen sequenced in a study of post-analysis software for immune sequencing data. Study-level results: Elevated frequency relative to controls characterized roughly five TRBV segments in patients, TRBV5-6, TRBV5-1 and TRBV20-1 among them.

Their recognized antigens are unknown. The TCR beta cDNA libraries contained unique molecular identifiers. TCRdb recomputed calls from the PCR reads with MiXCR, one row per CDR3 protein. Of 350,000 to 450,000 distinct CDR3 sequences listed, 39% are singletons. Source material: blood. All receptors come from a girl aged 2-10 years with multiple sclerosis.

The chain carries TRBV5-1 and TRBJ2-7; 8 bases map to TRBD2. Per germline, CDR1 SGHRS and CDR2 YFSETQ. After removal of 0 bases from V and 3 bases from J, the junction contained 8 bases not matched to a gene. The CDR3 covers 16 residues. CDR3 DNA: TGCGCCAGCAGCTTGGTTGTAGGGACTAGTTACTACGAGCAGTACTTC. Translating gives CASSLVVGTSYYEQYF.

V and J are TRBV7-8 and TRBJ2-1, with D unresolved. V lost 4 bases and J 3 bases, leaving 10 bases between the germline ends. This CDR3 region has 14 residues. In germline, CDR1 is SGHVS, CDR2 FQNEAQ. The DNA for the CDR3 is TGTGCCAGCAGCTCGGACCACTTCTACAATGAGCAGTTCTTC. This translates into CASSSDHFYNEQFF.

The chain couples TRBV3-1 to TRBJ2-3; no definite D call. From germline, CDR1 is LGHDT and CDR2 YNNKEL (reference sequence). V was pared by 2 bases and J by 3 bases, with 6 bases between. This CDR3 has 13 residues. The CDR3 nucleotides read TGTGCCAGCAGCCAAATAGAGACAGATACGCAGTATTTT. Amino acid sequence: CASSQIETDTQYF.

This rearrangement joins TRBV28 to TRBJ2-5; 12 bases align to TRBD1. V trimming: 6 bases; J trimming: 11 bases; junction bases outside the gene matches: 13. This CDR3 region has 15 residues. Germline CDR1 is MDHEN and CDR2 is SYDVKM. The CDR3 region has the DNA TGTGCCAGCAGCCCCCCGGGACAGGGGGCGTTAGAGCAGTACTTC. Its translation: CASSPPGQGALEQYF.

This chain's CDR3 is CASNPTPGQGSYEQYF. The CDR3 nucleotides read TGTGCCAGCAATCCAACACCGGGACAGGGTTCCTACGAGCAGTACTTC. The chain recombines TRBV6-6 with TRBJ2-7; 9 bases align to TRBD1. Germline V gene data show CDR1 as MNHNY and CDR2 as SVGAGI (reference sequence). CDR3 length: 16 amino acids. V dropped 7 bases and J dropped 1; count of bases not matched to a gene: 11.